This TCR beta chain was recovered during a study of a mutant IDH1 vaccine in newly diagnosed glioma. The assay was immunoSEQ multiplex PCR, and TCRdb's table has in-frame clones only and misses some. The table includes approximately 66,000 clones, under 90% detected once. The time point denotes: week 35, safety follow-up. Topical imiquimod accompanied each vaccine dose, which consisted of 300 ug of mutant IDH1 20-mer peptide. In regard to this clone: The antigen remains unidentified.

The sample in question was PBMCs, obtained from a glioma patient whose treatment included an IDH1 peptide vaccine. This TCR was recovered from a man aged 30 to 45 with glioma.

The CDR3 nucleotides are TGTGCCAGCAGCTTAGGTGTCAGCTTAAACTATGGCTACACCTTC. This encodes CASSLGVSLNYGYTF. The rearrangement links TRBV7-9 to TRBJ1-2; D is ambiguous. Per germline, CDR1 SEHNR and CDR2 FQNEAQ (reference sequence). The CDR3 spans 15 residues. The germline V and J ends were trimmed by 1 base and 2 bases, with 11 bases remaining between them.